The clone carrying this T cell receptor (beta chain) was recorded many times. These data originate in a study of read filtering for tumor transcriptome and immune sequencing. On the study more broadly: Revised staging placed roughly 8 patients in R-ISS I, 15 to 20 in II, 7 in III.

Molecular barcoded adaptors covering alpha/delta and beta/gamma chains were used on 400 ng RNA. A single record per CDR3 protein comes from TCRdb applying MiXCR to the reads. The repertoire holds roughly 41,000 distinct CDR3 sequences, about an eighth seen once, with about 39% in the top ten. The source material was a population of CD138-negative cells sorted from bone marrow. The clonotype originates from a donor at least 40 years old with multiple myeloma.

The CDR3 region is CSAPLLSSYNSPLHF. The CDR3 DNA is TGCAGTGCTCCTCTCCTGAGCTCCTATAATTCACCCCTCCACTTT. This chain uses TRBV20-1 with TRBJ1-6; no reliable D call. V was trimmed by 5 bases and J by 0 bases, leaving 11 bases between them. This CDR3 is 15 amino acids long. Germline CDR1 and CDR2: DFQATT and SNEGSKA (reference sequence).